Below are 22 T cell receptor beta chains sequenced from a single sample in a study of vaccination and CD4 T cells after COVID-19. No antigen is known for these receptors. Documented treatment: approximately nine-day PBMC culture with coronavirus spike peptide pools or control peptides (ViraFEST assay). Once obtained from cultured CD4+ T cells, the DNA was sequenced using the Oncomine TCR Beta short-read assay. Each CDR3 protein is one row after TCRdb ran MiXCR on the PCR reads. There are approximately 13,000 distinct CDR3 sequences in the sample; 55% occur only once, and over 15% lies in the top ten. Material: CD4+ T cells from blood, cultured in vitro. Receptors originate from a human donor who had recovered from COVID-19.

This rearrangement joins TRBV2 to TRBJ2-5; D gene uncertain. The CDR3 has 15 amino acids. V was cut by 6 bases and J by 5 bases, with 19 bases left in between. Per the germline V gene, CDR1 is SNHLY and CDR2 is FYNNEI. CDR3 nucleotide sequence: TGTGCCAGCAGAGACCAATCTAGTTCCGGGGAGACCCAGTACTTC. Protein sequence: CASRDQSSSGETQYF.

J is TRBJ2-7 and V is TRBV6-1; either TRBD1 or TRBD2 may fit D (5 bases each). V was trimmed by 6 bases and J by 6 bases, leaving 12 bases between them. This CDR3 contains 12 residues. Per germline, CDR1 MNHNS and CDR2 SASEGT. The CDR3 region is CASSSQGREQYF. The CDR3, as DNA: TGTGCCAGCAGCAGCCAGGGACGCGAGCAGTACTTC.

The chain couples TRBV24-1 to TRBJ1-2, with D unclear. Trimming removed 0 bases at V and 0 bases at J, with 10 bases between. Germline lookup yields CDR1 KGHDR and CDR2 SFDVKD. This CDR3 contains 16 residues. CDR3 in amino acids: CATSDLVGGANYGYTF. The CDR3 region has the DNA TGTGCCACCAGTGATTTGGTAGGCGGGGCTAACTATGGCTACACCTTC.

V is TRBV7-2 and J is TRBJ2-7; 11 bases agree with TRBD2. The V gene end was trimmed by 1 base and the J gene end by 3 bases; junction bases not matched to a gene: 2. The CDR3 covers 15 residues. The germline gives CDR1 SGHTA, CDR2 FQGNSA. The CDR3 region is CASSLGGTSGYEQYF. The DNA of the CDR3 is TGTGCCAGCAGCTTAGGGGGGACTAGCGGCTACGAGCAGTACTTC.

This chain uses TRBV20-1 with TRBJ2-1; no clear D gene. The CDR3 has 13 amino acids. With 6 bases removed from V and 4 bases from J, the gap between germline ends came to 13 bases. Germline values: CDR1 DFQATT, CDR2 SNEGSKA (reference sequence). The CDR3 here is CSAPLPPYNEQFF. The CDR3 region has the DNA TGCAGTGCACCGCTCCCTCCGTACAATGAGCAGTTCTTC.

This clonotype was recorded a few times. The V and J genes are TRBV5-1 and TRBJ2-6, with D maybe TRBD1 (5 bases). Germline CDR1 SGHRS, CDR2 YFSETQ. This CDR3 is built from 15 residues. Trimming took 7 bases from V and 0 from J, leaving 11 bases between them. Written as DNA, the CDR3 is TGCGCCAGCGGGCAGGGCCTCTCTGGGGCCAACGTCCTGACTTTC. As protein: CASGQGLSGANVLTF.

This clonotype was found a few times. This chain connects TRBV28 to TRBJ1-5; tentative D call: TRBD1 (5 bases). V was shortened by 3 bases and J by 3 bases, with 12 bases between the two germline ends. This CDR3 comprises 15 residues. Germline V gene sequence: CDR1 MDHEN, CDR2 SYDVKM. The CDR3 sequence: CASSFSGQANQPQHF. CDR3 DNA: TGTGCCAGCAGTTTTTCAGGGCAGGCCAATCAGCCCCAGCATTTT.

The chain carries TRBV6-1 and TRBJ2-2; D call uncertain. The CDR3 is 14 amino acids. The V and J ends lost 6 bases and 1 base respectively, with 9 bases between them. Germline CDR1 MNHNS, CDR2 SASEGT. CDR3 DNA sequence: TGTGCCAGCAGCCTTTGGCGGAACACCGGGGAGCTGTTTTTT. Translating it yields CASSLWRNTGELFF.

The rearrangement joins TRBV20-1 to TRBJ2-3; D is uncertain. Trimming shortened V by 6 bases and J by 2 bases, and 21 bases separated the two germline ends. There are 16 residues in the CDR3. Germline V gene data show CDR1 as DFQATT and CDR2 as SNEGSKA (reference sequence). The CDR3 DNA is TGCAGTGCCGATACCGGGCCAACCATAACCACAGATACGCAGTATTTT. The encoded protein is CSADTGPTITTDTQYF.

The V gene is TRBV7-6, the J gene TRBJ1-6, with 7 bases lining up with TRBD1. Unmatched junction bases numbered 10, after V lost 5 bases and J lost 9 bases. Germline CDR1 and CDR2: SGHVS and FNYEAQ. This CDR3 is built from 15 residues. CDR3 sequence: CASSVQGVGASPLHF. The CDR3 nucleotides are TGTGCCAGCAGCGTGCAGGGGGTTGGGGCTTCACCCCTCCACTTT.

The table lists this clonotype with a few counts. This CDR3 reads CASSLTGLDGYTF. CDR3 nucleotide sequence: TGTGCCAGCAGTTTGACGGGGCTGGATGGCTACACCTTC. The rearrangement uses TRBV12-3 or TRBV12-4 and TRBJ1-2, with a possible D match to TRBD1 (5 bases). The CDR3 has 13 amino acids. Trimming left V 3 bases short and J 6 bases short, with 11 bases between.

The chain recombines TRBV30 with TRBJ1-1; unclear D gene. Trimming took off 4 bases at V and 1 base at J, with 10 bases between the two ends. Germline-derived CDR1 and CDR2 are GTSNPN and SVGIG (reference sequence). The CDR3 loop spans 13 amino acids. This chain's CDR3 is CAWNVWGNTEAFF. The CDR3, as DNA: TGTGCCTGGAATGTTTGGGGGAACACTGAAGCTTTCTTT. Based on the CDR3 plus reference TRBV30 and TRBJ1-1, the full variable domain is SQTIHQWPATLVQPVGSPLSLECTVEGTSNPNLYWYRQAAGRGLQLLFYSVGIGQISSEVPQNLSASRPQDRQFILSSKKLLLSDSGFYLCAWNVWGNTEAFFGQGTRLTVV.

The chain couples TRBV10-2 to TRBJ1-2; 8 positions agree with TRBD1. The J segment lost 8 bases and the V segment lost 6 bases, leaving 8 bases of the junction unmatched. Germline V gene lookup returns CDR1 WSHSY and CDR2 SAAADI. The length of the CDR3 is 13 residues. The CDR3 nucleotides are TGCGCCAGCAGCGTGGACAGGGCGTACGGCTACACCTTC. Translation: CASSVDRAYGYTF.

The V call is TRBV21-1, the J call TRBJ1-5. TRBV21-1 is classified as a pseudogene. The CDR3 covers 18 residues. The CDR3 is CASIGTRWCLWAHQPQHF. CDR3 in DNA: TGTGCCAGCATTGGGACCCGTTGGTGCCTCTGGGCCCATCAGCCCCAGCATTTT.

The CDR3 sequence is CASSPQTSGSQETQYF. DNA for the CDR3: TGTGCCAGCTCACCACAGACTAGCGGGTCCCAAGAGACCCAGTACTTC. The genes are TRBV18 and TRBJ2-5; 10 bases map to TRBD2. Germline lookup yields CDR1 KGHSH and CDR2 LQKENI. Unmatched junction bases numbered 3, after V lost 1 base and J lost 1 base. This CDR3 has 16 amino acids.

This chain uses TRBV30 with TRBJ2-5; 10 bases map to TRBD2. Looked up from germline, CDR1 is GTSNPN and CDR2 is SVGIG (reference sequence). This CDR3 has 13 amino acids. With 5 bases clipped from V and 4 bases from J, the junction kept 4 bases outside the gene matches. CDR3 amino acids: CAWASGRRETQYF. The CDR3 bases are TGTGCCTGGGCTAGCGGGAGAAGAGAGACCCAGTACTTC.

This clonotype was seen more than once but under ten times. The J gene is TRBJ2-5, the V gene TRBV20-1; D perhaps matches TRBD1 (5 bases). Trimming shortened V by 3 bases and J by 0 bases, and 11 bases separated the two germline ends. Germline V gives CDR1 DFQATT, CDR2 SNEGSKA (reference sequence). This CDR3 is 14 amino acids long. CDR3 residues: CSARQGTDQETQYF. DNA of the CDR3: TGCAGTGCTAGGCAGGGAACGGACCAAGAGACCCAGTACTTC.

The chain joins TRBV19 to TRBJ1-3, with 7 bases aligning to TRBD1. The CDR3 is made up of 15 amino acids. Trimming took 4 bases from V and 0 from J; bases not matched to a gene: 3. Germline CDR1 LNHDA, CDR2 SQIVND (reference sequence). The CDR3 coding sequence is TGTGCCAGTAGTAGGGACAGCAGCTCTGGAAACACCATATATTTT. It is translated as CASSRDSSSGNTIYF.

The chain's CDR3 is CAWSAGEGTDTQYF. The CDR3 DNA reads as TGTGCCTGGAGTGCTGGGGAGGGAACAGATACGCAGTATTTT. This rearrangement joins TRBV30 to TRBJ2-3, with 7 bases aligning to TRBD2. The V gene end was trimmed by 1 base and the J gene end by 3 bases; junction bases not matched to a gene: 4. The CDR3 runs to 14 residues. Germline assignment: CDR1 GTSNPN and CDR2 SVGIG (reference sequence).

The table lists this clonotype with a few counts. The J gene is TRBJ2-3, the V gene TRBV7-6, with 10 bases matching TRBD2. CDR1 is SGHVS and CDR2 is FNYEAQ in the germline V gene. Unmatched junction bases numbered 8, after V lost 0 bases and J lost 2 bases. CDR3 length: 18 residues. CDR3 region: CASSLARPSGRITDTQYF. CDR3 DNA: TGTGCCAGCAGCTTAGCGCGTCCTAGCGGGAGAATCACAGATACGCAGTATTTT.

The chain recombines TRBV28 with TRBJ1-4, with D unresolved. The CDR3 length is 12 residues. CDR1 is MDHEN, CDR2 SYDVKM, per germline. V gave up 2 bases and J gave up 13 bases, with 11 bases separating them. CDR3 sequence (DNA): TGTGCCAGCAGTTTAGGGTCGCGGGGACTGTTTTTT. As protein: CASSLGSRGLFF. Drawing the rest from reference TRBV28 and TRBJ1-4, the complete variable domain is DVKVTQSSRYLVKRTGEKVFLECVQDMDHENMFWYRQDPGLGLRLIYFSYDVKMKEKGDIPEGYSVSREKKERFSLILESASTNQTSMYLCASSLGSRGLFFGSGTQLSVL.

By share, this clonotype counts as large. The CDR3 nucleotides read TGTGCCAGCAGCCAGAGCTCCTACGAGCAGTACTTC. It yields the protein CASSQSSYEQYF. This chain links TRBV4-2 with TRBJ2-7; D unresolved. V was shortened by 3 bases and J by 0 bases, with 3 bases between the two germline ends. Germline V gives CDR1 LGHNA, CDR2 YNFKEQ. The CDR3 sequence is 12 residues long.